The T cell receptor beta chain described here comes from a study of blood T cell repertoires in COVID-19. Sequenced by immunoSEQ multiplex PCR; TCRdb stores in-frame clones only, minus some. This sample has around 70,000 clones, with 70% to 85% found just once. With V trimmed by 4 bases and J by 5 bases, 6 bases remained unmatched. The V gene's germline CDR1 is SGHVS and CDR2 FQNEAQ. This CDR3 region has 15 residues. The sequenced sample consisted of peripheral blood. V usage is TRBV7-8 and J usage is TRBJ2-5; TRBD2 aligns across 11 bases. This sequence originates from a man between 60 and 70 years old with active or convalescent COVID-19. The CDR3 DNA reads as TGTGCCAGCAGCTCCCTAGCGGGGGGCCGGGAGACCCAGTACTTC. As protein: CASSSLAGGRETQYF.